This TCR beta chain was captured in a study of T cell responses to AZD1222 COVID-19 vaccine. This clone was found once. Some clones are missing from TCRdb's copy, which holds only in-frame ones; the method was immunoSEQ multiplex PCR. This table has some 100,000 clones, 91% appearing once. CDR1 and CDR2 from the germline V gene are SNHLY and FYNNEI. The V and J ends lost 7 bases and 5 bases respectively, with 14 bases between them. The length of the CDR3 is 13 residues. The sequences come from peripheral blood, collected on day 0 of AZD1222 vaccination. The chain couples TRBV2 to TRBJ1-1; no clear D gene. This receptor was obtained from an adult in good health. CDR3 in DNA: TGTGCCAGCATCTCATCGGGGTGGACTGAAGCTTTCTTT. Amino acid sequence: CASISSGWTEAFF.